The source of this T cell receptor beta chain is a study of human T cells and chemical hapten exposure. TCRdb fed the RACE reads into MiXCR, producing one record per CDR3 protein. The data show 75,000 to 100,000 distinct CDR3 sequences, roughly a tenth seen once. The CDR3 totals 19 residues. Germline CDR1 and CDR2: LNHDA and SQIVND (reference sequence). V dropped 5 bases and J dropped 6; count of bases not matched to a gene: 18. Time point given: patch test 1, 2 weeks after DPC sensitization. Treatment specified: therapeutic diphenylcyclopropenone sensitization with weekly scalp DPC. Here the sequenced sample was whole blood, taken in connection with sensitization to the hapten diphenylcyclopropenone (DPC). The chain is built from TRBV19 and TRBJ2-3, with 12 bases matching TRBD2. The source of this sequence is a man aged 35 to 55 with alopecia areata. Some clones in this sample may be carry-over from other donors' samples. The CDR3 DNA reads TGTGCCAGTAGTCCCCGGGGGATGGGACTAGCGGGCCCGGGGGATACGCAGTATTTT. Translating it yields CASSPRGMGLAGPGDTQYF.